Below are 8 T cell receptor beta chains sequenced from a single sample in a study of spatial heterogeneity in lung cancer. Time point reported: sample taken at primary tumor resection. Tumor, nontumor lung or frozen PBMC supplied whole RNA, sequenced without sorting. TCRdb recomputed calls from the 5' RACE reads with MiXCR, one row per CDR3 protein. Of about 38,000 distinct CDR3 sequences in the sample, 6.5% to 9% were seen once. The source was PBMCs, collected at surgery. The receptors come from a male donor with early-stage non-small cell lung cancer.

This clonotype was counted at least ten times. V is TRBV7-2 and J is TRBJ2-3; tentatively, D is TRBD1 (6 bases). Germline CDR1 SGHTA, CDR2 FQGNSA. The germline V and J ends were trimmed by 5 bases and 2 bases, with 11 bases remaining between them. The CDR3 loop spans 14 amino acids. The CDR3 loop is CASSPQGHTDTQYF. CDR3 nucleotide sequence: TGTGCCAGCAGCCCGCAGGGACACACAGATACGCAGTATTTT. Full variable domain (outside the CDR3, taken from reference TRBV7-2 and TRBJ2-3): GAGVSQSPSNKVTEKGKDVELRCDPISGHTALYWYRQSLGQGLEFLIYFQGNSAPDKSGLPSDRFSAERTGGSVSTLTIQRTQQEDSAVYLCASSPQGHTDTQYFGPGTRLTVL.

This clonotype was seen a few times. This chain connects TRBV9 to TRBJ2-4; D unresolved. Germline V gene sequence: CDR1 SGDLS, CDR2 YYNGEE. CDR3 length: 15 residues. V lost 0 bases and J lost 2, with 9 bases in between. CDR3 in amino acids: CASSVGWGTKNIQYF. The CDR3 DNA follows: TGTGCCAGCAGCGTAGGATGGGGAACCAAAAACATTCAGTACTTC. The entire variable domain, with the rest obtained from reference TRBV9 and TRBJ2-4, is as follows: DSGVTQTPKHLITATGQRVTLRCSPRSGDLSVYWYQQSLDQGLQFLIQYYNGEERAKGNILERFSAQQFPDLHSELNLSSLELGDSALYFCASSVGWGTKNIQYFGAGTRLSVL.

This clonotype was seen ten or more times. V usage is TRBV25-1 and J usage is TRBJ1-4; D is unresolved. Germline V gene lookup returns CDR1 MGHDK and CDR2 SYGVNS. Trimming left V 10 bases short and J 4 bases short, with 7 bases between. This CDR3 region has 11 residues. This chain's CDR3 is CATSYNEKLFF. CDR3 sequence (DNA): TGTGCCACCTCGTATAATGAAAAACTGTTTTTT.

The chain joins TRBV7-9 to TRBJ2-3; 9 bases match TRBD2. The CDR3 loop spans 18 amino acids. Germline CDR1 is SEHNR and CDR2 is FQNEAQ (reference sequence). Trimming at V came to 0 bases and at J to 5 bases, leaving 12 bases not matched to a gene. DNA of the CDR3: TGTGCCAGCAGCTTAGCGCGGGGGGGCTCGGTGTTTGGAGATACGCAGTATTTT. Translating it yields CASSLARGGSVFGDTQYF.

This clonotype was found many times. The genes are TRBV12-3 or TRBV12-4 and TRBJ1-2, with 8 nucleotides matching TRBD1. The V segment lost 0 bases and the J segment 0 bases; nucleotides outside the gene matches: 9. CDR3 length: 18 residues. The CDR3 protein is CASSLAGTGTSPNYGYTF. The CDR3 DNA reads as TGTGCCAGCAGTTTAGCTGGGACAGGCACCTCGCCTAACTATGGCTACACCTTC.

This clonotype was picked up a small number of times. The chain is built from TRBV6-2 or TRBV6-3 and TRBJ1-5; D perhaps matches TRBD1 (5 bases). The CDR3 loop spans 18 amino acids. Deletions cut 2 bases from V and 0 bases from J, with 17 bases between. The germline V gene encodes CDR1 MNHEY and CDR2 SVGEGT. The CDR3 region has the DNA TGTGCCAGCAGTTACCGAGAACAGGCACCTCATAGCAATCAGCCCCAGCATTTT. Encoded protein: CASSYREQAPHSNQPQHF.

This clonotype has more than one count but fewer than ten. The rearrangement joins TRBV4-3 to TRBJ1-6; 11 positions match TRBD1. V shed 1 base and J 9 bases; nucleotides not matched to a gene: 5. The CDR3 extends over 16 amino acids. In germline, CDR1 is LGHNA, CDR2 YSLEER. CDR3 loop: CASSQVAGTGGSPLHF. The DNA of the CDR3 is TGCGCCAGCAGCCAAGTGGCCGGGACAGGGGGTTCACCCCTCCACTTT.

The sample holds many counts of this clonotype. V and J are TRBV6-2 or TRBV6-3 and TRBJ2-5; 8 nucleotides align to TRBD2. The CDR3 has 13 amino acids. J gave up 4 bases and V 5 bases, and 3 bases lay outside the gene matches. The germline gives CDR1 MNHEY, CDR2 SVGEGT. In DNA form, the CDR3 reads TGTGCCAGCAGTCGAACTAGCGGAGAGACCCAGTACTTC. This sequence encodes CASSRTSGETQYF.